This TCR beta chain was sequenced during a study of blood T cell repertoires in COVID-19 (dated by TCRdb to 2018 to 2020). A note on the overall study: The collaborator samples originated in the United States, Italy and Spain and spanned the acute and convalescent phases of COVID-19. Nearly every sample came with metadata listing a de-identified subject ID, COVID-19 status, age in years and sex. The repertoires were released in a freely available public database meant as a resource for research on the immune response to SARS-CoV-2. Samples came from the ongoing ImmuneRACE study (first 160 participants) plus 1,254 subjects from 6 global collaborators. The dataset comprised deeply sampled blood TCRbeta repertoires from subjects exposed to, actively infected with, or recovered from COVID-19. The prospective study material was composed of cDNA or gDNA derived from T cells, B-cell-depleted T cells, or PBMCs. Where available, HLA class I and class II types were obtained from metadata supplied by the sample provider rather than from assay-based typing. What the work shows at the level of the full study, not this receptor alone: The quantity of clinical and demographic metadata differed by source and by participant and was supplied without curation.

TCRbeta CDR3 regions were amplified from genomic DNA by means of the immunoSEQ Assay, a bias-controlled multiplex PCR. As for the original processing: The number of nucleated cells in each sample was estimated by amplification of reference gene primers within the assay. To quantify the absolute abundance of each unique TCRbeta CDR3 rearrangement, sequence reads were collapsed and filtered. Productive Simpson clonality was computed per sample as the square root of Simpson's diversity index over productive rearrangements. TCRdb provides this immuneACCESS table in a form limited to in-frame rearrangements. Some clones are lacking; in checked studies, under half of them reflect an unresolved V gene, and why the rest are absent is not known. Clonal size and the V and J genes are those of that table, whereas D and trimming came from the DNA. This sample has roughly 81,000 clones in its table, and over 75% of those were observed once. The top ten hold around 3.3% of the sample.

In Seattle, one collaborating source enrolled patients while the infection was active and tracked those patients longitudinally over the course of disease. The collaborating institutions used their own protocols to collect whole blood in K2EDTA tubes. For TCRbeta analysis, collaborators shipped samples as frozen whole blood, isolated PBMCs, or DNA extracted from either of those sample types. As regards this clone: The specificity of this receptor is unknown. No per-base quality is available; no much larger clone lies one base away.

Trimming at the junction amounts to 0 bases on V and 4 bases on J, and the germline ends lie 18 bases apart. Including cysteine and phenylalanine, the CDR3 has 18 amino acids. Only CDR3 DNA is held: 54 bases, read in frame from base 1. From a lookup of the germline V gene, CDR1 and CDR2 are MGHRA and YSYEKL. The sample comprised peripheral blood. Recombination joined TRBV4-1 with TRBJ1-4, and the D gene may be TRBD1, 6 bases matching. This TCR derives from an elderly woman with COVID-19, enrolled during active disease. The nucleotide sequence is given as TGCGCCAGCAGCCAAGATCCCCAGGGGTTCAGAAGTAATGAAAAACTGTTTTTT. It codes for CASSQDPQGFRSNEKLFF.